One and the same sample provided the 10 T cell receptor beta chains below, sequenced in a study of OX40 agonist ivuxolimab in advanced cancers. Clones were sequenced by immunoSEQ multiplex PCR, and TCRdb holds only the in-frame ones, with some missing. The sample carries about 59,000 clones, approximately 87% recorded once. The material was CD4+ or CD8+ T cells sorted from blood, obtained in a trial of the OX40 agonist ivuxolimab. The source of these receptors is an adult with an advanced solid tumor such as melanoma, head and neck, liver or kidney cancer.

This rearrangement joins TRBV29-1 to TRBJ2-3; no clear D gene. CDR1 and CDR2 from the germline V gene are SQVTM and ANQGSEA. CDR3 length: 13 residues. Trimming shortened V by 4 bases and J by 4 bases, and 12 bases separated the two germline ends. The CDR3 here is CSVAPGGADTQYF. In DNA form, the CDR3 reads TGCAGCGTTGCACCGGGTGGGGCAGATACGCAGTATTTT.

This clone appeared once. The J gene is TRBJ1-3, the V gene TRBV30, with unresolved D. The CDR3 has 11 amino acids. V lost 3 bases to trimming and J lost 0 bases, with 0 bases between them. Germline CDR1 reads GTSNPN; CDR2 reads SVGIG (reference sequence). The DNA for the CDR3 is TGTGCCTGGAGCTCTGGAAACACCATATATTTT. Translating gives CAWSSGNTIYF.

The gene calls are TRBV5-4 and TRBJ2-3, with D possibly TRBD2 on 6 matching bases. The CDR3 contains 15 residues. CDR1 SGHNT and CDR2 YYREEE come from the germline V gene (reference sequence). Trimming took off 3 bases at V and 0 bases at J, with 11 bases between the two ends. CDR3 in amino acids: CASSYPGVSTDTQYF. CDR3 nucleotides: TGTGCCAGCAGCTACCCGGGGGTCAGCACAGATACGCAGTATTTT.

The V call is TRBV6-1, the J call TRBJ2-3; possibly TRBD1 for D (6 bases). The germline gives CDR1 MNHNS, CDR2 SASEGT. Trimming shortened V by 5 bases and J by 0 bases, and 12 bases separated the two germline ends. The CDR3 is 15 residues long. CDR3 nucleotide sequence: TGTGCCAGCAGTCAAACAACAGGGAGCACAGATACGCAGTATTTT. This encodes CASSQTTGSTDTQYF.

This clone was seen only a few times. The chain links TRBV4-2 to TRBJ2-6, with D maybe TRBD2 (5 bases). Per the germline V gene, CDR1 is LGHNA and CDR2 is YNFKEQ. Trimming shortened V by 1 base and J by 2 bases, and 9 bases separated the two germline ends. The CDR3 sequence is 16 residues long. The CDR3 bases are TGTGCCAGCAGCCAAGTGTCGGGGACTGGGGCCAACGTCCTGACTTTC. It specifies CASSQVSGTGANVLTF.

The rearrangement uses TRBV5-1 and TRBJ2-1; D perhaps matches TRBD2 (5 bases). Germline-derived CDR1 and CDR2 are SGHRS and YFSETQ. Deletions cut 4 bases from V and 7 bases from J, with 12 bases between. The CDR3 spans 13 residues. The CDR3 is CASSGLPGNEQFF. CDR3 DNA sequence: TGCGCCAGCAGCGGACTGCCTGGGAATGAGCAGTTCTTC.

V and J are TRBV2 and TRBJ2-5; 10 nucleotides line up with TRBD2. The CDR3 is 17 amino acids. The junction had 15 bases not matched to a gene; V was cut back by 6 bases and J by 5 bases. Germline loops: CDR1 SNHLY, CDR2 FYNNEI. The CDR3 sequence is CASRLARLAGVSETQYF. In DNA form, the CDR3 reads TGTGCCAGCAGGTTAGCCCGGCTAGCGGGAGTTTCGGAGACCCAGTACTTC. The full variable domain, in which reference TRBV2 and TRBJ2-5 provide the parts outside the CDR3, is EPEVTQTPSHQVTQMGQEVILRCVPISNHLYFYWYRQILGQKVEFLVSFYNNEISEKSEIFDDQFSVERPDGSNFTLKIRSTKLEDSAMYFCASRLARLAGVSETQYFGPGTRLLVL.

The gene calls are TRBV15 and TRBJ2-1, with 7 bases identical to TRBD2. V lost 1 base to trimming and J lost 3 bases; unmatched junction nucleotides: 6. From germline, CDR1 is LNHNV and CDR2 YYDKDF (reference sequence). This CDR3 has 16 residues. The CDR3 reads CATSRGLAEHYNEQFF. CDR3 DNA sequence: TGTGCCACCAGCAGAGGTCTAGCGGAGCACTACAATGAGCAGTTCTTC.

This clone was found once. The chain is built from TRBV5-5 and TRBJ1-4, with TRBD1 as a possible D gene (5 bases). The CDR3 is 15 residues long. The V end lost 4 bases, the J end lost 0 bases, and 10 bases lay between the germline ends. CDR1 is SGHKS, CDR2 YYEKEE, per germline (reference sequence). The CDR3 DNA is TGTGCCAGCAGCGCAACAGGAGCAACTAATGAAAAACTGTTTTTT. It yields the protein CASSATGATNEKLFF.

The rearrangement joins TRBV14 to TRBJ2-5; D may be TRBD2 (5 bases). The J call is uncertain, as TRBJ2-7 better fits the DNA end. Per the germline V gene, CDR1 is SGHDN and CDR2 is FVKESK. This CDR3 is 15 amino acids long. The CDR3 bases are TGTGCCAGCAGCCAAGATTTGGCTAGCTTCTACGAGCAGTACTTC. This translates into CASSQDLASFYEQYF.